This T cell receptor (beta chain) is drawn from a study of CD4 T cells in relation to SARS-CoV-2 and coronaviruses. In the study overall: Negative control cultures got HIV-1 Nef peptides or no peptide.

A remark on this clone: Its antigen is not known.

This table comes from immunoSEQ multiplex PCR, and its TCRdb copy is limited to in-frame clones, with some not included. Among approximately 21,000 clones listed, around 80% were seen once. The unexposed donors gave CD4+ T cells in about 2011-2018, prior to COVID-19. Isolation of CD4+ T cells took place after less than 13 days in culture. The germline gives CDR1 SSHAT, CDR2 FNYEAQ (reference sequence). Germline trimming cut 5 bases from V and 2 bases from J; bases unmatched to any gene: 8. This CDR3 has 15 amino acids. Sequencing used CD4+ T cells from PBMCs, cultured in vitro. This sequence joins TRBV7-7 and TRBJ2-5, with 7 bases identical to TRBD2. This TCR derives from a human donor in good health. CDR3 DNA: TGTGCCAGCAGCGCTACCGGGACTACTCAAGAGACCCAGTACTTC. As protein: CASSATGTTQETQYF.